This record covers a single T cell receptor (beta chain). Antigen specificity is unknown. Only in-frame clones appear in the TCRdb table, and some are missing; sequencing was by immunoSEQ multiplex PCR. The sample includes about 60,000 clones, roughly 89% seen only once; the top ten take around 27%. This entry belongs to a study of OX40 agonist ivuxolimab in advanced cancers. Study details: Patients were roughly 81% male with ages about 23 to 79, mean approximately 55.

Study results and limitations: In CD8+ T cells, expanded clones were on average more numerous than in CD4+. Undetermined was the antigen specificity of the expanded peripheral T cells. CD4+ and CD8+ T cells in blood underwent clonal expansion by week 6 at 0.1 to 3.0 mg/kg.

Sequenced here: CD4+ or CD8+ T cells sorted from blood, sampled in a trial of the OX40 agonist ivuxolimab. This TCR derives from an adult with an advanced solid tumor such as melanoma, head and neck, liver or kidney cancer.

CDR3: CASSPQDRFPYEQYF. Written as DNA, the CDR3 is TGTGCCAGCAGCCCCCAGGACAGGTTTCCCTACGAGCAGTACTTC. The chain recombines TRBV7-9 with TRBJ2-7; TRBD1 aligns across 7 bases. The CDR3 covers 15 residues. Per the germline V gene, CDR1 is SEHNR and CDR2 is FQNEAQ (reference sequence). V lost 5 bases and J lost 2; bases outside the gene matches: 9. Full variable domain (missing parts from reference TRBV7-9 and TRBJ2-7): DTGVSQNPRHKITKRGQNVTFRCDPISEHNRLYWYRQTLGQGPEFLTYFQNEAQLEKSRLLSDRFSAERPKGSFSTLEIQRTEQGDSAMYLCASSPQDRFPYEQYFGPGTRLTVT.